Shown below are 3 T cell receptor beta chains from a single sample sequenced in a study of T cell responses to AZD1222 COVID-19 vaccine. Assay used: immunoSEQ multiplex PCR; TCRdb lists only in-frame clones, some missing. Here the sample spans approximately 150,000 clones, approximately 94% being singletons. This material consisted of peripheral blood, taken 28 days after the second AZD1222 dose. The source is an adult who received the AZD1222 COVID-19 vaccine.

This chain uses TRBV5-1 with TRBJ1-6; no firm D call. Looked up from germline, CDR1 is SGHRS and CDR2 is YFSETQ. Trimming left V 0 bases short and J 10 bases short, with 8 bases between. The CDR3 sequence is 13 residues long. The CDR3 DNA follows: TGCGCCAGCAGCTTGGATGGATACTCACCCCTCCACTTT. Translation: CASSLDGYSPLHF.

The V and J genes are TRBV28 and TRBJ2-5, with D perhaps TRBD1 or TRBD2 (5 bases each). V lost 4 bases and J lost 5, with 17 bases in between. The CDR3 loop spans 15 amino acids. CDR1 is MDHEN, CDR2 SYDVKM, per germline. The CDR3 sequence: CASSSGDVGDETQYF. In DNA, the CDR3 is TGTGCCAGCAGTTCGGGTGATGTGGGGGATGAGACCCAGTACTTC.

A single count supports this clone. CDR3 in amino acids: CASSDRWTGDAPGYTF. CDR3 nucleotides: TGTGCCAGCAGTGATCGATGGACAGGGGACGCCCCTGGCTACACCTTC. The rearrangement links TRBV2 to TRBJ1-2, with 9 bases identical to TRBD1. This CDR3 is built from 16 residues. The V gene's germline CDR1 is SNHLY and CDR2 FYNNEI. V shed 3 bases and J 7 bases; nucleotides not matched to a gene: 12.